A selection of T cell receptor beta chains follows, all from one sample in a study of shared clonotypes between healthy human individuals. The method was immunoSEQ multiplex PCR; TCRdb's version includes in-frame clones alone and lacks a portion of them. The data hold 450,000 to 500,000 clones, with around 73% observed a single time. Sequenced: PBMCs. All receptors come from a middle-aged woman in good health. Some clones in this sample may be carry-over from other donors' samples. Each CDR3 is given with its conserved first and last residue. A D gene is named only where the DNA matches it firmly.

v_call: TRBV5-1
d_call: TRBD2
j_call: TRBJ2-7
cdr3_nt: TGCGCCAGCAGCTTGGATTTTAGCGGGAGTTCCTACGAGCAGTACTTC
cdr3_aa: CASSLDFSGSSYEQYF

v_call: TRBV30
d_call: .
j_call: TRBJ2-3
cdr3_nt: TGTGCCTGGAGTGTACGCGGCAGCCTTACGGGGAATACGCAGTATTTT
cdr3_aa: CAWSVRGSLTGNTQYF

v_call: TRBV4-2
d_call: TRBD1
j_call: TRBJ1-2
cdr3_nt: TGTGCCAGCAGCCAAGATAGCACAGGGGGATGGGGCTACACCTTC
cdr3_aa: CASSQDSTGGWGYTF

v_call: TRBV6-5
d_call: .
j_call: TRBJ1-3
cdr3_nt: TGTGCCAGCAGTTACTCGAGTGGAAACACCATATATTTT
cdr3_aa: CASSYSSGNTIYF

v_call: TRBV11-2
d_call: TRBD2
j_call: TRBJ2-1
cdr3_nt: TGTGCCAGCAGCTTAACCCAGGGACTAGCTACCTACAATGAGCAGTTCTTC
cdr3_aa: CASSLTQGLATYNEQFF

v_call: TRBV10-3
d_call: TRBD1
j_call: TRBJ2-6
cdr3_nt: TGTGCCATCAGTGAGGGGGGACAGGGGTGGTCTGGGGCCAACGTCCTGACTTTC
cdr3_aa: CAISEGGQGWSGANVLTF

v_call: TRBV27
d_call: TRBD2
j_call: TRBJ2-2
cdr3_nt: TGTGCCAGCCGACCTAGCGGAAGTACCGGGGAGCTGTTTTTT
cdr3_aa: CASRPSGSTGELFF

v_call: TRBV18
d_call: .
j_call: TRBJ1-3
cdr3_nt: TGTGCCAGCTCACCCGGGGAAGGAGCCTCTGGAAACACCATATATTTT
cdr3_aa: CASSPGEGASGNTIYF

v_call: TRBV11-2
d_call: .
j_call: TRBJ1-4
cdr3_nt: TGTGCCAGCAGCTTAGTCAGGGAACGAAAACTGTTTTTT
cdr3_aa: CASSLVRERKLFF

v_call: TRBV18
d_call: TRBD1
j_call: TRBJ1-2
cdr3_nt: TGTGCCAGCTCACCCGGAACAGGGGACTATGGCTACACCTTC
cdr3_aa: CASSPGTGDYGYTF

v_call: TRBV7-2
d_call: TRBD2
j_call: TRBJ2-7
cdr3_nt: TGTGCCAGCAGCTTCCTAGCGGGAGGCTCCTACGAGCAGTACTTC
cdr3_aa: CASSFLAGGSYEQYF

v_call: TRBV5-1
d_call: TRBD1
j_call: TRBJ1-2
cdr3_nt: TGCGCCAGCAGCTCGCTCGGGGACAGCCTTAACTATGGCTACACCTTC
cdr3_aa: CASSSLGDSLNYGYTF